The clone carrying this TCR beta chain was detected a few times. As yet, its antigen is unknown. TCRdb processed the 5' RACE reads anew with MiXCR; each CDR3 protein has one entry. This repertoire shows about 150,000 distinct CDR3 sequences, approximately 48% found once; its top ten account for about 16%. The sample comes from a study of CD8 T cells in ankylosing spondylitis. Study-level points and caveats: Disease-linked clones reportedly showed significant enrichment in matched ankylosing spondylitis synovial fluid. Reactive arthritis synovial fluid and blood were previously reported to contain some motif variants.

Specimen: synovial fluid, either unsorted or a sorted T cell fraction (not recorded which). The TCR originated in a male donor with ankylosing spondylitis.

The CDR3 DNA sequence: TGTGCCAGCAGTCGTATTGCTGGGGCCAACGTCCTGACTTTC. Its translation is CASSRIAGANVLTF. The V and J genes are TRBV12-3 or TRBV12-4 and TRBJ2-6; D call uncertain. The CDR3 consists of 14 residues. V lost 5 bases, J lost 2 bases, and 7 bases lay in between.